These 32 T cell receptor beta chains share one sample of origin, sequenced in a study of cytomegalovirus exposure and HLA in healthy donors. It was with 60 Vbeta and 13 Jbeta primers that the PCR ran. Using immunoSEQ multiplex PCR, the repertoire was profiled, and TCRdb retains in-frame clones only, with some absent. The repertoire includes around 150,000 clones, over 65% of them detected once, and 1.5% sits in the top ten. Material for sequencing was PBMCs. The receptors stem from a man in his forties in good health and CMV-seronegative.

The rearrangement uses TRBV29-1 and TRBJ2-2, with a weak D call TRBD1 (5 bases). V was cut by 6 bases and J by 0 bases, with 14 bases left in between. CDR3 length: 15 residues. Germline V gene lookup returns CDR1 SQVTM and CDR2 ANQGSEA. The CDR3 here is CSVVTETSNTGELFF. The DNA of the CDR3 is TGCAGCGTCGTGACAGAGACGTCGAACACCGGGGAGCTGTTTTTT.

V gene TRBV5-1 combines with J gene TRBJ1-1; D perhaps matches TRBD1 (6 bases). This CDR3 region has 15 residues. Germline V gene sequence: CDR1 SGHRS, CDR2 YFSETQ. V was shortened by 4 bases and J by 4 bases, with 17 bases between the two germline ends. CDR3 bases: TGCGCCAGCAGCGTACAGGGCGAGGGGAGCACTGAAGCTTTCTTT. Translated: CASSVQGEGSTEAFF.

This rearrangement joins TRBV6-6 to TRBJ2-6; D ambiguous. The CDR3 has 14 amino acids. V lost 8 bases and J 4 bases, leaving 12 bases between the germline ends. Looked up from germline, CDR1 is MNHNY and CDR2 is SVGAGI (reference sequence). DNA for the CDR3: TGTGCCAGCTTACTCCCGTACGGGGCCAACGTCCTGACTTTC. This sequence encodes CASLLPYGANVLTF.

The CDR3 nucleotides read TGTGCCAGCAGCTGGGAGGGGACGCCCAATTCACCCCTCCACTTT. Translating gives CASSWEGTPNSPLHF. The chain uses TRBV11-2 and TRBJ1-6; a possible D gene is TRBD1 (5 bases). The CDR3 loop spans 15 amino acids. Trimming left V 4 bases short and J 7 bases short, with 14 bases between. Germline V lookup: CDR1 SGHAT, CDR2 FQNNGV.

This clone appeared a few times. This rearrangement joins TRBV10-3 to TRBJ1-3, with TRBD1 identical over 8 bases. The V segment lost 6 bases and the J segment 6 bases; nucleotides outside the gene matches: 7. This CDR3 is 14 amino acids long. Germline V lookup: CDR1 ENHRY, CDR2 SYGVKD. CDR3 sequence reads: CAIRSDRGENTIYF. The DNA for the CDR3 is TGTGCCATCAGATCTGACAGGGGTGAAAACACCATATATTTT.

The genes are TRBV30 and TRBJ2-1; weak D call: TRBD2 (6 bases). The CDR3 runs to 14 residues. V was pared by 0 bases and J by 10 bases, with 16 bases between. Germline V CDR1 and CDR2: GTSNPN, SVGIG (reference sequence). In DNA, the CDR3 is TGTGCCTGGAGTGTTCCCAGTGGGAGGTCCGAGCAGTTCTTC. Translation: CAWSVPSGRSEQFF.

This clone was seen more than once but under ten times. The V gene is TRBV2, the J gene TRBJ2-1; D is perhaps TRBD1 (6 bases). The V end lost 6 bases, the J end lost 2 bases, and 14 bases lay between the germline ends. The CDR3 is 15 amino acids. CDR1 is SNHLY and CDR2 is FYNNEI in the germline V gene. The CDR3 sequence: CASRNRVGTYNEQFF. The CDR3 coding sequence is TGTGCCAGCAGAAACAGGGTCGGTACCTACAATGAGCAGTTCTTC.

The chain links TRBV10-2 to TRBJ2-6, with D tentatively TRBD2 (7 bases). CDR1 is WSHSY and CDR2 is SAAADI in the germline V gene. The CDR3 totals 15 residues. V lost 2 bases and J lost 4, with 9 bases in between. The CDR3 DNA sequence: TGCGCCAGCAGTGAGGGGGGGGCCGGGGCCAACGTCCTGACTTTC. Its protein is CASSEGGAGANVLTF.

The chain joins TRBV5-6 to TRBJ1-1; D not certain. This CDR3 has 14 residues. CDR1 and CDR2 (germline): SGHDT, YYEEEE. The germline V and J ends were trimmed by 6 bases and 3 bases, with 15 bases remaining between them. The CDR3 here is CASTPREVDTEAFF. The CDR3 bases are TGTGCCAGCACCCCTAGGGAGGTAGACACTGAAGCTTTCTTT.

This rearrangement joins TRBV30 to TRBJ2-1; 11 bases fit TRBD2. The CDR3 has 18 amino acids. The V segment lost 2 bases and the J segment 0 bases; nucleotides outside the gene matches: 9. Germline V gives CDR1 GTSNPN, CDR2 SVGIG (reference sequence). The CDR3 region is CAWSSILAGAISYNEQFF. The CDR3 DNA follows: TGTGCCTGGAGTTCGATACTAGCGGGAGCGATCTCCTACAATGAGCAGTTCTTC.

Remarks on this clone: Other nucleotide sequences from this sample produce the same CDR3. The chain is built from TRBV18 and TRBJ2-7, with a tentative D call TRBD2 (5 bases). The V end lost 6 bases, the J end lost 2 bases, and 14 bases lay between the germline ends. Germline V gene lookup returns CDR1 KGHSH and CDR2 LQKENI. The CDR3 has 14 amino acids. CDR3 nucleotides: TGTGCCAGCTCTCCTCCCGGACTGCCCTACGAGCAGTACTTC. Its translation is CASSPPGLPYEQYF.

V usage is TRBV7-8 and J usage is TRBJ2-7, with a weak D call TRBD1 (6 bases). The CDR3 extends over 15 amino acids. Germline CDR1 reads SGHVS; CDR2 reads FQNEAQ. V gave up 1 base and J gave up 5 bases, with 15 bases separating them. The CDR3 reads CASSLVVRGFDEQYF. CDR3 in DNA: TGTGCCAGCAGCTTAGTGGTAAGGGGGTTCGACGAGCAGTACTTC.

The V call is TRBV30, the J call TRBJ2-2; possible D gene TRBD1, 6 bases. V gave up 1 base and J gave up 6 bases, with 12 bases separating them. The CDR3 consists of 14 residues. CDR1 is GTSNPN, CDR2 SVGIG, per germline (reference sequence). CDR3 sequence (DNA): TGTGCCTGGAGTGGGATAGGGGGATCCGGGGAGCTGTTTTTT. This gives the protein CAWSGIGGSGELFF.

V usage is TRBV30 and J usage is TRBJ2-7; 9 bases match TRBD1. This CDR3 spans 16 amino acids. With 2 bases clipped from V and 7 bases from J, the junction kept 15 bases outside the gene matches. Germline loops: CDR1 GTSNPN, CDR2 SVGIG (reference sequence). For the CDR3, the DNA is TGTGCCTGGAGTCGTCTGCCGGGACAGGGATTGAGGGAGCAGTACTTC. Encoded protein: CAWSRLPGQGLREQYF.

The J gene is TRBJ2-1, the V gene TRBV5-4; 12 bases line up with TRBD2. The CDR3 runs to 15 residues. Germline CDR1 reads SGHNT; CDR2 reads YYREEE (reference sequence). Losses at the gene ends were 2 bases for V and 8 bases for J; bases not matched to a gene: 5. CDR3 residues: CASSFPSGGAYEQFF. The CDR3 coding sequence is TGTGCCAGCAGCTTCCCTAGCGGGGGGGCCTATGAGCAGTTCTTC.

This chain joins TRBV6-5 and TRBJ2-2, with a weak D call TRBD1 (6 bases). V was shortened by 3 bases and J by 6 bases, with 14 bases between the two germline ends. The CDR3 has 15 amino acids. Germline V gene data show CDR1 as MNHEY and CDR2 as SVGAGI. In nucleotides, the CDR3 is TGTGCCAGCAGTTATAGGGGGTTGGGGTCCGGGGAGCTGTTTTTT. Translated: CASSYRGLGSGELFF.

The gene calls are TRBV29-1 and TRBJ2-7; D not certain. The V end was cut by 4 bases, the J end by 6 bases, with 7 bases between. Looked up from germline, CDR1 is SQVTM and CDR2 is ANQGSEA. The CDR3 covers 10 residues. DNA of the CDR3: TGCAGCGTTGGGTTGGCCGAGCAGTACTTC. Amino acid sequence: CSVGLAEQYF.

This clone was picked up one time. CDR3 nucleotides: TGTGCCAGCAGCCAGCCGCCTAGCGGGGGTAGGGAGCAGTTCTTC. Its translation: CASSQPPSGGREQFF. The J gene is TRBJ2-1, the V gene TRBV4-2, with TRBD2 identical over 10 bases. The CDR3 consists of 15 residues. Trimming cost V 3 bases and J 10 bases; bases outside gene matches: 9. The germline V gene has CDR1 LGHNA and CDR2 YNFKEQ.

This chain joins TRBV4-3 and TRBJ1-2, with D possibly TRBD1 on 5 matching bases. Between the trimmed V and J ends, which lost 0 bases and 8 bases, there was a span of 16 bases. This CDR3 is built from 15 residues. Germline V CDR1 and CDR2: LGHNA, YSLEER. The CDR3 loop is CASSQERGGAVGYTF. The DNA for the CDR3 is TGCGCCAGCAGCCAAGAGCGGGGTGGGGCAGTCGGCTACACCTTC.

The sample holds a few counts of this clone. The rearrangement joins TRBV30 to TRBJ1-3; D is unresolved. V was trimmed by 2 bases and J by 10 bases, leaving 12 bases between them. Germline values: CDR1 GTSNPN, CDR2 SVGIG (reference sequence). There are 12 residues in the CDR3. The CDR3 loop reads CAWSPSDRTIYF. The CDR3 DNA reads TGTGCCTGGAGTCCTTCAGATCGTACCATATATTTT.

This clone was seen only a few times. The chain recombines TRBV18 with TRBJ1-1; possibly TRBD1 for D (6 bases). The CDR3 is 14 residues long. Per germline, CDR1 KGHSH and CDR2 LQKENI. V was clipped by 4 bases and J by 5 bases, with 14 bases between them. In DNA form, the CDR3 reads TGTGCCAGCTCACGCGGACAGTCTGGGACTGAAGCTTTCTTT. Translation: CASSRGQSGTEAFF. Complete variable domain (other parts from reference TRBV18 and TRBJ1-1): NAGVMQNPRHLVRRRGQEARLRCSPMKGHSHVYWYRQLPEEGLKFMVYLQKENIIDESGMPKERFSAEFPKEGPSILRIQQVVRGDSAAYFCASSRGQSGTEAFFGQGTRLTVV.

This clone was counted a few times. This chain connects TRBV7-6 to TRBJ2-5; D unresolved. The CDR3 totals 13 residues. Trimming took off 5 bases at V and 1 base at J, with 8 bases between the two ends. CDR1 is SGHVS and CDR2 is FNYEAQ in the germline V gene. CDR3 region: CASSLPLQETQYF. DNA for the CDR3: TGTGCCAGCAGCCTACCTCTCCAAGAGACCCAGTACTTC.

The CDR3 reads CASRREYSSGGPYEQYF. CDR3 nucleotide sequence: TGCGCCAGCAGACGAGAATATTCTAGCGGGGGACCCTACGAGCAGTACTTC. This chain joins TRBV5-1 and TRBJ2-7; 10 bases are shared with TRBD2. The CDR3 is 17 amino acids. V lost 5 bases to trimming and J lost 2 bases; unmatched junction nucleotides: 13. Germline lookup yields CDR1 SGHRS and CDR2 YFSETQ.

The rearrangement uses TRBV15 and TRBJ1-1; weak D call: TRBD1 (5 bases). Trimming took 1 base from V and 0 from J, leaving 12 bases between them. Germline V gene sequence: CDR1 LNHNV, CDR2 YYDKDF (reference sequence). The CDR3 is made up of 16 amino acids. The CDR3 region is CATSRVRAGMNTEAFF. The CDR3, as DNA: TGTGCCACCAGCAGAGTGCGAGCAGGGATGAACACTGAAGCTTTCTTT.

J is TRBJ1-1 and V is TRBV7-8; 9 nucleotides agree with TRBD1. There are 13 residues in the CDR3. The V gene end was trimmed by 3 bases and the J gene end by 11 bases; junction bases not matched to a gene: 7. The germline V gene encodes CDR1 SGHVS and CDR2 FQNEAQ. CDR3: CASSFSRTGDAFF. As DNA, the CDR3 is TGTGCCAGCAGCTTTAGCCGGACAGGGGACGCTTTCTTT.

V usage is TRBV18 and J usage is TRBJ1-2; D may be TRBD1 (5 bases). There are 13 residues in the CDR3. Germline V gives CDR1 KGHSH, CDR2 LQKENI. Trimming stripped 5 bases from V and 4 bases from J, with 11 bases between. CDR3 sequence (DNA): TGTGCCAGCTCAGCAGGGTATCCCTATGGCTACACCTTC. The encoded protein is CASSAGYPYGYTF. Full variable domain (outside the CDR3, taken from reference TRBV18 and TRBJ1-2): NAGVMQNPRHLVRRRGQEARLRCSPMKGHSHVYWYRQLPEEGLKFMVYLQKENIIDESGMPKERFSAEFPKEGPSILRIQQVVRGDSAAYFCASSAGYPYGYTFGSGTRLTVV.

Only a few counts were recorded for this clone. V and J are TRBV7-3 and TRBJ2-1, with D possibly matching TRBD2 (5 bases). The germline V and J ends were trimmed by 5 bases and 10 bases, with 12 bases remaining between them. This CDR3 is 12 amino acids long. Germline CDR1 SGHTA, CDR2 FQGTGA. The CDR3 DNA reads TGTGCCAGCAGCAGCAAACTAGGAGAGCAGTTCTTC. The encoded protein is CASSSKLGEQFF.

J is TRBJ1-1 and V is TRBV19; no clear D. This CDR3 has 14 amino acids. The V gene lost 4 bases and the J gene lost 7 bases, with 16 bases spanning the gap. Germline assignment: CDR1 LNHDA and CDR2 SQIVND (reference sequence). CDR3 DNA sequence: TGTGCCAGTAGTAGAAGAATTGACACCTTTGAAGCTTTCTTT. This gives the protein CASSRRIDTFEAFF.

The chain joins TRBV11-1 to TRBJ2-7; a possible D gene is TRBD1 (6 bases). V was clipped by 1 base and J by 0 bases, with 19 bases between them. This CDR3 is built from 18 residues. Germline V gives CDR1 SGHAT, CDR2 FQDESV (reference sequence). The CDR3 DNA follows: TGTGCCAGCAGCTTAGGTTTGCGGCTAGGGGGTGACTCCTACGAGCAGTACTTC. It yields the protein CASSLGLRLGGDSYEQYF.

CDR3 loop: CASSFSGFPETQYF. CDR3 DNA: TGTGCCAGCAGCTTTAGCGGGTTCCCAGAGACCCAGTACTTC. The J gene is TRBJ2-5, the V gene TRBV5-6; TRBD2 aligns across 7 bases. Germline CDR1 and CDR2: SGHDT and YYEEEE. J lost 4 bases, V lost 2 bases, and 5 bases had no gene match. This CDR3 spans 14 amino acids.

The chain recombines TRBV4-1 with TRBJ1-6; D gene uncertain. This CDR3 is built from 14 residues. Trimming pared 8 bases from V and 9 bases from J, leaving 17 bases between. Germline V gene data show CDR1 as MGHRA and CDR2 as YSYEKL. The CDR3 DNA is TGCGCCAGCGCCGAGGAGAGGTCGAGTTCACCCCTCCACTTT. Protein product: CASAEERSSSPLHF.

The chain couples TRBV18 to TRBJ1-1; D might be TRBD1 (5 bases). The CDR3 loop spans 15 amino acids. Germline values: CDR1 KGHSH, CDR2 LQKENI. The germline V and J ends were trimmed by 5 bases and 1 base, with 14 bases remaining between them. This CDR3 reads CASSSSGLQNTEAFF. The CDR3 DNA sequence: TGTGCCAGCTCATCTTCGGGACTCCAGAACACTGAAGCTTTCTTT.